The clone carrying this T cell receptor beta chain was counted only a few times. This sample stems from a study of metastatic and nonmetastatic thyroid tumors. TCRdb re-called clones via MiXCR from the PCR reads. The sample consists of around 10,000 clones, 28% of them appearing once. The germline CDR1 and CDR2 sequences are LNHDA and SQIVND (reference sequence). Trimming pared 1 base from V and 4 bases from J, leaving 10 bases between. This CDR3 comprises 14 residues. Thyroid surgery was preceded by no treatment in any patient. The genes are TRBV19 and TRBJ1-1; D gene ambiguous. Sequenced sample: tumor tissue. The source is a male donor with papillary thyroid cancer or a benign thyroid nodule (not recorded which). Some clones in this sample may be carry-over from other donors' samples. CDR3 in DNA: TGTGCCAGTAGTATAGTAGGCTGGGGCACTGAAGCTTTCTTT. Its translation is CASSIVGWGTEAFF.